A selection of T cell receptor beta chains follows, all from one sample in a study of cytomegalovirus exposure and HLA in healthy donors. Some clones are missing from TCRdb's copy, which holds only in-frame ones; the method was immunoSEQ multiplex PCR. The data show fewer than 250,000 clones, under 80% seen once. The sequenced sample was PBMCs. Every receptor here comes from a girl aged 2-15 years in good health and CMV-seronegative. CDR3s include the opening cysteine and the closing phenylalanine or tryptophan. The D gene is left open where the match is weak. Rows may omit the clone size; those that give it use once, few, many or a size class.

cdr3_nt: TGTGCCAGCAGTGAATTCGGCTCTGGAAACACCATATATTTT
cdr3_aa: CASSEFGSGNTIYF
j_call: TRBJ1-3
d_call: -
clone_size: few
v_call: TRBV25-1

cdr3_nt: TGCGCCAGCAGTCAGGGGGGACAGGGTTGGCACACCATATATTTT
cdr3_aa: CASSQGGQGWHTIYF
j_call: TRBJ1-3
d_call: TRBD1
clone_size: -
v_call: TRBV23-1

cdr3_nt: TGCGCCAGCAGTGGTTTAGGGGAACGGAACACCGGGGAGCTGTTTTTT
cdr3_aa: CASSGLGERNTGELFF
j_call: TRBJ2-2
d_call: -
clone_size: -
v_call: TRBV10-2

cdr3_nt: TGTGCCAGCACGCCGGGACAGGGGGCCTACGAGCAGTACTTC
cdr3_aa: CASTPGQGAYEQYF
j_call: TRBJ2-7
d_call: TRBD1
clone_size: -
v_call: TRBV2

cdr3_nt: TGTGCCATCAGTGGAGGGCTCAATGAGCAGTTCTTC
cdr3_aa: CAISGGLNEQFF
j_call: TRBJ2-1
d_call: -
clone_size: -
v_call: TRBV10-3

cdr3_nt: TGCGCCAGCAGCCAAGTTTTCAGGCGCAACCCAGAACACACCTTC
cdr3_aa: CASSQVFRRNPEHTF
j_call: TRBJ1-2
d_call: -
clone_size: -
v_call: TRBV4-1

cdr3_nt: TGTGCCAGCAGCCTTAGCGGGACAGATGAGACCCAGTACTTC
cdr3_aa: CASSLSGTDETQYF
j_call: TRBJ2-5
d_call: -
clone_size: -
v_call: TRBV5-4

cdr3_nt: TGTTCCAGCAGCCACTGGGAGGTAACGGAGACCCAGTACTTC
cdr3_aa: CSSSHWEVTETQYF
j_call: TRBJ2-5
d_call: -
clone_size: -
v_call: TRBV7-9

cdr3_nt: TGTGCCAGCAGCCAGTTAACTAGCGGTGGGTGGACAGATACGCAGTATTTT
cdr3_aa: CASSQLTSGGWTDTQYF
j_call: TRBJ2-3
d_call: TRBD2
clone_size: once
v_call: TRBV13

cdr3_nt: TGTGCCAGCAGGGACCCCGGGAGCGGGCTCTATGGCTACACCTTC
cdr3_aa: CASRDPGSGLYGYTF
j_call: TRBJ1-2
d_call: -
clone_size: -
v_call: TRBV5-6

cdr3_nt: TGCGCCAGCAGCCAGATCCCCAATCTCAACACCGGGGAGCTGTTTTTT
cdr3_aa: CASSQIPNLNTGELFF
j_call: TRBJ2-2
d_call: -
clone_size: -
v_call: TRBV5-1

cdr3_nt: TGCGCCAGCAGCGTCGACAGGAGCCACGGCTACACCTTC
cdr3_aa: CASSVDRSHGYTF
j_call: TRBJ1-2
d_call: -
clone_size: -
v_call: TRBV5-1

cdr3_nt: TGTGCCAGCAGCCGGGGCAGCTTCACCACCTACGAGCAGTACTTC
cdr3_aa: CASSRGSFTTYEQYF
j_call: TRBJ2-7
d_call: -
clone_size: -
v_call: TRBV14

cdr3_nt: TGCGCCAGCAGGTCCGGTGATAATGAGCAGTTCTTC
cdr3_aa: CASRSGDNEQFF
j_call: TRBJ2-1
d_call: -
clone_size: -
v_call: TRBV5-1

cdr3_nt: TGTGCCAGCAGTGAACGGGTCCGCGAGGGTACACCCCTCCACTTT
cdr3_aa: CASSERVREGTPLHF
j_call: TRBJ1-6
d_call: -
clone_size: -
v_call: TRBV6-1

cdr3_nt: TGCGCCAGCAGCTTTACGGGGGACTCCTACAATGAGCAGTTCTTC
cdr3_aa: CASSFTGDSYNEQFF
j_call: TRBJ2-1
d_call: -
clone_size: -
v_call: TRBV5-1

cdr3_nt: TGTGCTAGTGGTTTGTGGCAGGGAGAAAAACTGTTTTTT
cdr3_aa: CASGLWQGEKLFF
j_call: TRBJ1-4
d_call: -
clone_size: -
v_call: TRBV12-5

cdr3_nt: TGTGCCAGCAGCCCCGGCGGGGGAACGGGGTATACTGAAGCTTTCTTT
cdr3_aa: CASSPGGGTGYTEAFF
j_call: TRBJ1-1
d_call: -
clone_size: -
v_call: TRBV7-9

cdr3_nt: TGTGCCAGCAGCCAAGAGTTCTGGGCAAGCAGGGCGACAGATACGCAGTATTTT
cdr3_aa: CASSQEFWASRATDTQYF
j_call: TRBJ2-3
d_call: -
clone_size: -
v_call: TRBV14

cdr3_nt: TGTGCCAGTAGTATTACAGGGGGACGTGAAGCTTTCTTT
cdr3_aa: CASSITGGREAFF
j_call: TRBJ1-1
d_call: TRBD1
clone_size: once
v_call: TRBV19

cdr3_nt: TGTGCCAGCAGCTACACCCCGGGACTAGCGGGGAAAGAGCAGTTCTTC
cdr3_aa: CASSYTPGLAGKEQFF
j_call: TRBJ2-1
d_call: TRBD2
clone_size: few
v_call: TRBV7-9

cdr3_nt: TGTGCCAGCAGAGACGAGGGACAGAATCAGCCCCAGCATTTT
cdr3_aa: CASRDEGQNQPQHF
j_call: TRBJ1-5
d_call: TRBD1
clone_size: -
v_call: TRBV6-1

cdr3_nt: TGTGCCAGCAGTTTAAGCTCCGGACAGGGTTATGGCTACACCTTC
cdr3_aa: CASSLSSGQGYGYTF
j_call: TRBJ1-2
d_call: TRBD1
clone_size: -
v_call: TRBV28

cdr3_nt: TGTGCCAGCAGCTTAGTGAGCGGGAGCGTCGGGGAGCTGTTTTTT
cdr3_aa: CASSLVSGSVGELFF
j_call: TRBJ2-2
d_call: TRBD2
clone_size: -
v_call: TRBV11-1

cdr3_nt: TGTGCCAGCTCACCTCGGGGAGGGAGCAATCAGCCCCAGCATTTT
cdr3_aa: CASSPRGGSNQPQHF
j_call: TRBJ1-5
d_call: -
clone_size: -
v_call: TRBV18

cdr3_nt: TGCGCCAGCAGCCATGACGGGACAGACGGAAACACCATATATTTT
cdr3_aa: CASSHDGTDGNTIYF
j_call: TRBJ1-3
d_call: TRBD1
clone_size: -
v_call: TRBV4-1

cdr3_nt: TGTGCCAGCAGCTCTCGGACAGTCCCTTGGGGAAAGTACACCGGGGAGCTGTTTTTT
cdr3_aa: CASSSRTVPWGKYTGELFF
j_call: TRBJ2-2
d_call: -
clone_size: -
v_call: TRBV7-6

cdr3_nt: TGTGCCAGCAGCACTAGCGACTACGGAGATACGCAGTATTTT
cdr3_aa: CASSTSDYGDTQYF
j_call: TRBJ2-3
d_call: TRBD2
clone_size: -
v_call: TRBV5-4

cdr3_nt: TGTGCCAGCAGTGGCGTCGGGGGAAACATTCAGTACTTC
cdr3_aa: CASSGVGGNIQYF
j_call: TRBJ2-4
d_call: -
clone_size: -
v_call: TRBV2

cdr3_nt: TGTGCCAGCAGTGAATCCCTCAGGACTTTTCAGTTCTTC
cdr3_aa: CASSESLRTFQFF
j_call: TRBJ2-1
d_call: -
clone_size: -
v_call: TRBV6-4

cdr3_nt: TGTGCCAGCAGTCCAAGACAGGCTGTAGAGACCCAGTACTTC
cdr3_aa: CASSPRQAVETQYF
j_call: TRBJ2-5
d_call: -
clone_size: -
v_call: TRBV5-6

cdr3_nt: TGTGCCAGCAGTCCGGGGACTAGCGGGAGGGGAGATACGCAGTATTTT
cdr3_aa: CASSPGTSGRGDTQYF
j_call: TRBJ2-3
d_call: TRBD2
clone_size: once
v_call: TRBV27

cdr3_nt: TGTGCCAGTAGTATGGGGGCTGACGAGCAGTACTTC
cdr3_aa: CASSMGADEQYF
j_call: TRBJ2-7
d_call: -
clone_size: -
v_call: TRBV19

cdr3_nt: TGTGCCAGTAGTATGCGGCTAAACACTGAAGCTTTCTTT
cdr3_aa: CASSMRLNTEAFF
j_call: TRBJ1-1
d_call: -
clone_size: -
v_call: TRBV19

cdr3_nt: TGTGCCAGCAGCTTCGGGACAGATGGTCCAGATACGCAGTATTTT
cdr3_aa: CASSFGTDGPDTQYF
j_call: TRBJ2-3
d_call: TRBD1
clone_size: -
v_call: TRBV7-9

cdr3_nt: TGTGCCTCCCAACAGGGGGACACTGAAGCTTTCTTT
cdr3_aa: CASQQGDTEAFF
j_call: TRBJ1-1
d_call: TRBD1
clone_size: -
v_call: TRBV30

cdr3_nt: TGCAGCGTTCGTCTAGGGGGAAATGAAAAACTGTTTTTT
cdr3_aa: CSVRLGGNEKLFF
j_call: TRBJ1-4
d_call: -
clone_size: -
v_call: TRBV29-1

cdr3_nt: TGTGCCAGCAGTGAAAGGCAGGGAGGCGATCAGCCCCAGCATTTT
cdr3_aa: CASSERQGGDQPQHF
j_call: TRBJ1-5
d_call: -
clone_size: -
v_call: TRBV2

cdr3_nt: TGTGCCAGCACGGGGGGAGGCGGTGAAAAACTGTTTTTT
cdr3_aa: CASTGGGGEKLFF
j_call: TRBJ1-4
d_call: -
clone_size: few
v_call: TRBV6-5

cdr3_nt: TGTGCTAGTAGCCCGCGGTCAGAGACCCAGTACTTC
cdr3_aa: CASSPRSETQYF
j_call: TRBJ2-5
d_call: -
clone_size: -
v_call: TRBV12-5

cdr3_nt: TGTGCCAGCAGTTCCGGGACAGGGAACACTGAAGCTTTCTTT
cdr3_aa: CASSSGTGNTEAFF
j_call: TRBJ1-1
d_call: TRBD1
clone_size: -
v_call: TRBV6-5

cdr3_nt: TGTGCCAGCAGCTCCCGCGGAGCCACAGATACGCAGTATTTT
cdr3_aa: CASSSRGATDTQYF
j_call: TRBJ2-3
d_call: -
clone_size: -
v_call: TRBV9

cdr3_nt: TGTGCCAGCAGTGGCAAAAGACAGGGGGGCACCGGGGAGCTGTTTTTT
cdr3_aa: CASSGKRQGGTGELFF
j_call: TRBJ2-2
d_call: TRBD1
clone_size: few
v_call: TRBV25-1

cdr3_nt: TGTGCCAGCAGCCAAGGACTAGCGTTTGGGACAGATACGCAGTATTTT
cdr3_aa: CASSQGLAFGTDTQYF
j_call: TRBJ2-3
d_call: TRBD2
clone_size: -
v_call: TRBV14

cdr3_nt: TGTGCCAGCAGCCCCGGAGTCGGGGAGCTGTTTTTT
cdr3_aa: CASSPGVGELFF
j_call: TRBJ2-2
d_call: -
clone_size: once
v_call: TRBV9

cdr3_nt: TGTGCCAGCAGCTTAGGGACAGGGGTCGTCCACAATGAGCAGTTCTTC
cdr3_aa: CASSLGTGVVHNEQFF
j_call: TRBJ2-1
d_call: TRBD1
clone_size: -
v_call: TRBV11-1

cdr3_nt: TGTGCCAGCAGTGAAAAGGGGTACACCTACGAGCAGTACTTC
cdr3_aa: CASSEKGYTYEQYF
j_call: TRBJ2-7
d_call: -
clone_size: -
v_call: TRBV2

cdr3_nt: TGTGCCAGCAGTGCCTACAGGGGGATGAACACTGAAGCTTTCTTT
cdr3_aa: CASSAYRGMNTEAFF
j_call: TRBJ1-1
d_call: TRBD1
clone_size: -
v_call: TRBV6-1

cdr3_nt: TGTGCCTGGAGTTTCCGAGACAGAAACACTGAAGCTTTCTTT
cdr3_aa: CAWSFRDRNTEAFF
j_call: TRBJ1-1
d_call: -
clone_size: few
v_call: TRBV30

cdr3_nt: TGTGCCAGCTCACCGGGCAGCGGGAGGGCCGGGGGCAATGAGCAGTTCTTC
cdr3_aa: CASSPGSGRAGGNEQFF
j_call: TRBJ2-1
d_call: TRBD2
clone_size: -
v_call: TRBV18

cdr3_nt: TGCAGCGTTCGTCAGGGATGGGGGAACACTGAAGCTTTCTTT
cdr3_aa: CSVRQGWGNTEAFF
j_call: TRBJ1-1
d_call: -
clone_size: -
v_call: TRBV29-1

cdr3_nt: TGTGCCAGCAGTGAAGGGTTCAGCGTACCCGGGGAGCTGTTTTTT
cdr3_aa: CASSEGFSVPGELFF
j_call: TRBJ2-2
d_call: -
clone_size: -
v_call: TRBV6-1

cdr3_nt: TGTGCCAGCAGGTTACAGGGGCTTTCGCTCTCCTACGAGCAGTACTTC
cdr3_aa: CASRLQGLSLSYEQYF
j_call: TRBJ2-7
d_call: TRBD1
clone_size: -
v_call: TRBV27

cdr3_nt: TGTGCCAGCCGAGCAGGGGGAACTGAAGCTTTCTTT
cdr3_aa: CASRAGGTEAFF
j_call: TRBJ1-1
d_call: TRBD1
clone_size: -
v_call: TRBV7-9

cdr3_nt: TGTGCCAGCACCCTTAGAGGGGGTAACACTGAAGCTTTCTTT
cdr3_aa: CASTLRGGNTEAFF
j_call: TRBJ1-1
d_call: -
clone_size: -
v_call: TRBV7-9